This T cell receptor beta chain appears in the sequencing data of a study of T-cell memory formation after mild COVID-19. The study's findings and limits: Contracting clones localized mainly to CM and EM when CD4+ and mainly to EMRA when CD8+. Clones contracting day 15 to 85 were balanced CD4/CD8; later expanders leaned CD4+. Pre-infection memory held some responding clones, suggesting pre-existing cross-reactive T cells responded. The SARS-CoV-2 specificity of second-wave clones reaching peak at day 37 remained unverified.

For this clonotype: The antigen is not known.

With 6 bases clipped from V and 7 bases from J, the junction kept 7 bases outside the gene matches. In germline, CDR1 is SGHRS, CDR2 YFSETQ. CDR3 length: 13 amino acids. TCRdb analysed the 5' RACE reads with MiXCR anew, one entry per CDR3 protein. The sample carries 340,000 or so distinct CDR3 sequences, 10% to 15% recorded once. The TCR was taken from a young man who had mild COVID-19 (a few samples of this study predate the infection). Cell type and time point are not known. The chain combines TRBV5-1 with TRBJ1-1, with TRBD1 matching over 9 bases. What was sequenced was PBMCs or a T cell subset sorted from them (not recorded which). The chain's CDR3 is CASTKGQGDEAFF. CDR3 in DNA: TGCGCCAGCACCAAGGGACAGGGAGATGAAGCTTTCTTT.